A single sample is the source of the 15 T cell receptor beta chains below, sequenced in a study of cytomegalovirus exposure and HLA in healthy donors. PCR amplification relied on 60 Vbeta primers (plus 13 Jbeta primers). Assay: immunoSEQ multiplex PCR; the TCRdb copy retains only in-frame clones and omits some. There are over 150,000 clones in the sample; about 65% occur only once, and around 4.5% lies in the top ten. Sequencing used PBMCs. The receptors were sampled from a woman between 18 and 30 years old in good health and CMV-seropositive.

This clone was seen a few times. This chain joins TRBV5-1 and TRBJ1-4, with D possibly TRBD1 on 6 matching bases. The germline V and J ends were trimmed by 4 bases and 0 bases, with 13 bases remaining between them. This CDR3 is 16 amino acids long. Germline V lookup: CDR1 SGHRS, CDR2 YFSETQ. CDR3 DNA: TGCGCCAGCAGCCCTACAGGGTCTACAACTAATGAAAAACTGTTTTTT. As protein: CASSPTGSTTNEKLFF.

This clone has more than one count but fewer than ten. The gene calls are TRBV25-1 and TRBJ2-7, with 13 bases lining up with TRBD2. The trim removed 2 bases at V and 5 bases at J, leaving 3 bases unmatched. This CDR3 is built from 15 residues. Germline values: CDR1 MGHDK, CDR2 SYGVNS. CDR3 residues: CASSETSGRDNEQYF. CDR3 bases: TGTGCCAGCAGTGAAACTAGCGGGAGGGACAACGAGCAGTACTTC.

The chain combines TRBV2 with TRBJ1-1, with a tentative D call TRBD1 (5 bases). Trimming took off 7 bases at V and 4 bases at J, with 13 bases between the two ends. The CDR3 is 13 amino acids. In germline, CDR1 is SNHLY, CDR2 FYNNEI. The CDR3 sequence: CASTIGGATEAFF. The DNA of the CDR3 is TGTGCCAGCACGATAGGCGGGGCCACTGAAGCTTTCTTT.

A note on this clone: An end of the junction does not agree with germline; a read error may underlie this. The J gene is TRBJ2-2, the V gene TRBV7-7, with D unresolved. Germline values: CDR1 SSHAT, CDR2 FNYEAQ (reference sequence). The CDR3 contains 14 residues. The CDR3 here is CASSLRGNTGELFF. The DNA of the CDR3 is TGTGCTAGCAGCTTACGCGGGAACACCGGGGAGCTGTTTTTT.

The chain combines TRBV6-5 with TRBJ1-2, with D unclear. Germline V gene lookup returns CDR1 MNHEY and CDR2 SVGAGI. The CDR3 extends over 15 amino acids. V lost 0 bases to trimming and J lost 3 bases, with 11 bases between them. The CDR3: CASSYSPLGDYGYTF. The CDR3 region has the DNA TGTGCCAGCAGTTACTCGCCGCTCGGGGACTATGGCTACACCTTC.

The V gene is TRBV7-8, the J gene TRBJ1-1; no reliable D call. V shed 1 base and J shed 1 base, with 7 bases lying between them. The CDR3 is 14 residues long. CDR1 and CDR2 from the germline V gene are SGHVS and FQNEAQ. CDR3 sequence (DNA): TGTGCCAGCAGCTTAGTAGCTGGGAACACTGAAGCTTTCTTT. Protein sequence: CASSLVAGNTEAFF.

This clone was seen once. The CDR3 loop is CATSPGTGVLNEQFF. For the CDR3, the DNA is TGTGCCACCAGCCCCGGGACAGGGGTGTTAAATGAGCAGTTCTTC. The chain uses TRBV15 and TRBJ2-1; TRBD1 agrees at 10 bases. The CDR3 is made up of 15 amino acids. J lost 7 bases, V lost 5 bases, and 8 bases had no gene match. CDR1 LNHNV and CDR2 YYDKDF come from the germline V gene (reference sequence).

This clone has more than one count but fewer than ten. The rearrangement links TRBV4-1 to TRBJ2-7, with 7 positions matching TRBD2. Germline CDR1 reads MGHRA; CDR2 reads YSYEKL. This CDR3 is built from 15 residues. After removal of 1 base from V and 5 bases from J, the junction contained 8 bases not matched to a gene. CDR3 DNA: TGCGCCAGCAGCCAAGGGGGCGGGAGTAATAACGAGCAGTACTTC. Its translation: CASSQGGGSNNEQYF.

This chain links TRBV7-2 with TRBJ1-5; 9 bases align to TRBD1. The CDR3 loop spans 15 amino acids. Germline CDR1 reads SGHTA; CDR2 reads FQGNSA. V shed 5 bases, J shed 1 base, and the junction held 3 bases outside the gene matches. The CDR3 loop is CASSRDRVSNQPQHF. CDR3 DNA sequence: TGTGCCAGCAGCCGGGACAGGGTAAGCAATCAGCCCCAGCATTTT.

This clone was observed a single time. The J gene is TRBJ1-2, the V gene TRBV6-1; no reliable D call. Trimming removed 4 bases from V and 6 bases from J, with 21 bases in between. Germline assignment: CDR1 MNHNS and CDR2 SASEGT. The length of the CDR3 is 16 residues. This CDR3 reads CASSAPRVPTVHGYTF. The CDR3 nucleotides read TGTGCCAGCAGTGCCCCCCGCGTCCCAACAGTTCATGGCTACACCTTC.

The J gene is TRBJ2-7, the V gene TRBV5-4, with 9 bases identical to TRBD2. The CDR3 has 16 residues. Germline CDR1 is SGHNT and CDR2 is YYREEE (reference sequence). V gave up 0 bases and J gave up 1 base; unmatched junction bases: 5. CDR3 loop: CASSLVSSGGSYEQYF. In DNA, the CDR3 is TGTGCCAGCAGCTTGGTGAGCAGCGGGGGGTCCTACGAGCAGTACTTC.

For the CDR3, the DNA is TGTGCCAGCAGGGACAGGGGAACAGATACGCAGTATTTT. Translated: CASRDRGTDTQYF. The chain uses TRBV27 and TRBJ2-3; the match to TRBD1 covers 9 bases. The CDR3 sequence is 13 residues long. Germline CDR1 and CDR2: MNHEY and SMNVEV (reference sequence). J was trimmed by 3 bases and V by 6 bases; bases with no gene match: 1.

This CDR3 reads CASSPRGISGGYTF. The CDR3 region has the DNA TGTGCCAGCAGCCCCCGGGGGATTTCAGGTGGCTACACCTTC. The V gene is TRBV9, the J gene TRBJ1-2; tentative D call: TRBD1 (5 bases). The V end was cut by 4 bases, the J end by 7 bases, with 17 bases between. Germline values: CDR1 SGDLS, CDR2 YYNGEE. This CDR3 is 14 amino acids long.

The genes are TRBV19 and TRBJ1-2; D is unresolved. This CDR3 is 16 amino acids long. Per germline, CDR1 LNHDA and CDR2 SQIVND (reference sequence). V dropped 0 bases and J dropped 2 bases, with 13 bases sitting between them. CDR3 bases: TGTGCCAGTAGTATAGATCGGAGAGGGCCAAACTATGGCTACACCTTC. It translates to CASSIDRRGPNYGYTF.

As for this clone: A far larger clone is off by one base, so a read error is likely. The chain joins TRBV7-9 to TRBJ2-5; D is unclear. CDR1 SEHNR and CDR2 FQNEAQ come from the germline V gene (reference sequence). The CDR3 sequence is 13 residues long. The CDR3 region has the DNA TGTTCCAGCAGCCCTTGGAGAGGAGAGACCCAGTACTTC. This codes for CSSSPWRGETQYF.